A single sample gave rise to the 22 T cell receptor beta chains below, sequenced in a study of technical replicates of blood from a few donors. The repertoire was sequenced with immunoSEQ multiplex PCR; TCRdb's copy has only in-frame clones and lacks some. The sample lists about 75,000 clones, about 97% occurring once. The material sequenced was T cells isolated from PBMCs. The receptor set was obtained from a human donor in good health.

This chain connects TRBV11-2 to TRBJ2-3; 10 bases map to TRBD2. The V gene's germline CDR1 is SGHAT and CDR2 FQNNGV. There are 15 residues in the CDR3. With 5 bases clipped from V and 9 bases from J, the junction kept 11 bases outside the gene matches. This CDR3 is CASSPTAGGLGTQYF. The CDR3 DNA reads TGTGCCAGCAGCCCGACAGCGGGGGGGCTTGGCACGCAGTATTTT.

J is TRBJ2-1 and V is TRBV5-1; TRBD2 matches at 13 bases. Germline-derived CDR1 and CDR2 are SGHRS and YFSETQ. This CDR3 is 16 amino acids long. V lost 2 bases to trimming and J lost 5 bases; unmatched junction nucleotides: 4. For the CDR3, the DNA is TGCGCCAGCAGCTTCATTGGGACTAGCGGGAACAATGAGCAGTTCTTC. This encodes CASSFIGTSGNNEQFF.

The chain uses TRBV27 and TRBJ2-7; TRBD1 matches 9 bases. J gave up 3 bases and V 5 bases, and 8 bases lay outside the gene matches. The CDR3 consists of 15 residues. Germline lookup yields CDR1 MNHEY and CDR2 SMNVEV (reference sequence). The CDR3 protein is CASSNVGTGYYEQYF. DNA of the CDR3: TGTGCCAGCAGTAATGTCGGGACAGGGTACTACGAGCAGTACTTC.

This chain links TRBV28 with TRBJ1-1, with 12 bases lining up with TRBD1. With 4 bases clipped from V and 7 bases from J, the junction kept 10 bases outside the gene matches. Germline CDR1 reads MDHEN; CDR2 reads SYDVKM. This CDR3 region has 16 residues. Here the CDR3 reads CASSSPGQGALSEAFF. The CDR3 DNA follows: TGTGCCAGCAGTTCTCCGGGACAGGGGGCGCTTAGTGAAGCTTTCTTT.

The genes are TRBV27 and TRBJ2-7; 9 nucleotides agree with TRBD1. The V gene end was trimmed by 3 bases and the J gene end by 2 bases; junction bases not matched to a gene: 14. Per germline, CDR1 MNHEY and CDR2 SMNVEV (reference sequence). The length of the CDR3 is 18 residues. As DNA, the CDR3 is TGTGCCAGCAGTTTCGGGTTAGCCACCGGGACAGGGCCCTACGAGCAGTACTTC. As protein: CASSFGLATGTGPYEQYF.

The gene calls are TRBV15 and TRBJ1-4; D is possibly TRBD1 (5 bases). Germline V gene lookup returns CDR1 LNHNV and CDR2 YYDKDF (reference sequence). V was pared by 9 bases and J by 0 bases, with 8 bases between. The CDR3 has 13 amino acids. The CDR3 loop is CATQGSTNEKLFF. The CDR3 nucleotides are TGTGCCACTCAGGGTTCAACTAATGAAAAACTGTTTTTT.

This clone was found once. This rearrangement joins TRBV10-2 to TRBJ2-2; weak D call: TRBD2 (5 bases). CDR3 length: 16 residues. Germline values: CDR1 WSHSY, CDR2 SAAADI. V lost 6 bases and J lost 5, with 19 bases in between. CDR3 in DNA: TGCGCCAGCAGGACTGTGGACGGGATAGGGACCGGGGAGCTGTTTTTT. This gives the protein CASRTVDGIGTGELFF.

The rearrangement joins TRBV7-3 to TRBJ2-3, with 8 bases lining up with TRBD2. Germline CDR1 is SGHTA and CDR2 is FQGTGA. The junction had 5 bases not matched to a gene; V was cut back by 5 bases and J by 4 bases. CDR3 length equals 14 residues. CDR3 sequence (DNA): TGTGCCAGCAGCACGGGACTAGTTCCAGATACGCAGTATTTT. Translated, it gives CASSTGLVPDTQYF.

The chain carries TRBV4-1 and TRBJ2-7; D is unresolved. Germline CDR1 reads MGHRA; CDR2 reads YSYEKL. Trimming shortened V by 1 base and J by 5 bases, and 12 bases separated the two germline ends. The CDR3 runs 14 residues. CDR3 residues: CASSQGLQRDEQYF. The CDR3 DNA is TGCGCCAGCAGCCAAGGGCTTCAGCGCGACGAGCAGTACTTC.

The rearrangement joins TRBV9 to TRBJ1-5; D is perhaps TRBD1 (6 bases). Germline CDR1 and CDR2: SGDLS and YYNGEE. The V end lost 4 bases, the J end lost 9 bases, and 17 bases lay between the germline ends. The CDR3 is 14 residues long. The DNA of the CDR3 is TGTGCCAGCAGCCTAGCCCCGACAGGCCCGCCCCAGCATTTT. The encoded protein is CASSLAPTGPPQHF.

This CDR3 reads CASSSRPYEQYF. CDR3 in DNA: TGTGCCAGCAGCTCGCGGCCCTACGAGCAGTACTTC. The V and J genes are TRBV5-6 and TRBJ2-7; D gene ambiguous. Trimming pared 3 bases from V and 2 bases from J, leaving 6 bases between. There are 12 residues in the CDR3. CDR1 and CDR2 from the germline V gene are SGHDT and YYEEEE.

This chain uses TRBV2 with TRBJ1-6; D uncertain. Germline V gene data show CDR1 as SNHLY and CDR2 as FYNNEI. The V end was cut by 2 bases, the J end by 11 bases, with 19 bases between. The CDR3 loop spans 16 amino acids. The CDR3 nucleotides are TGTGCCAGCAGTGAATTAGGCGGGCAGTCACTAACACCCCTCCACTTT. Protein: CASSELGGQSLTPLHF.

This chain uses TRBV2 with TRBJ2-7; 12 positions agree with TRBD1. J lost 5 bases, V lost 1 base, and 6 bases had no gene match. The CDR3 is 16 amino acids. The germline V gene has CDR1 SNHLY and CDR2 FYNNEI. This CDR3 is CASSEGRDRGRNEQYF. In nucleotides, the CDR3 is TGTGCCAGCAGTGAAGGCCGGGACAGGGGGCGGAACGAGCAGTACTTC.

This rearrangement joins TRBV7-9 to TRBJ1-1; possible D gene TRBD1, 5 bases. Trimming removed 0 bases at V and 5 bases at J, with 10 bases between. This CDR3 has 14 amino acids. Germline loops: CDR1 SEHNR, CDR2 FQNEAQ (reference sequence). The CDR3 nucleotides are TGTGCCAGCAGCTTAGCGGTAGGGGTAACTGAAGCTTTCTTT. Its translation is CASSLAVGVTEAFF.

V usage is TRBV6-5 and J usage is TRBJ2-2; no definite D call. The CDR3 extends over 11 amino acids. CDR1 and CDR2 from the germline V gene are MNHEY and SVGAGI. V was cut by 8 bases and J by 6 bases, with 7 bases left in between. CDR3 sequence: CASQSSGELFF. CDR3 in DNA: TGTGCCAGCCAGTCATCCGGGGAGCTGTTTTTT.

V and J are TRBV7-3 and TRBJ2-3; D might be TRBD1 (5 bases). The V gene lost 6 bases and the J gene lost 5 bases, with 18 bases spanning the gap. The germline CDR1 and CDR2 sequences are SGHTA and FQGTGA. The length of the CDR3 is 15 residues. The CDR3 sequence: CASSLPRGGVDTQYF. Here the CDR3 DNA reads TGTGCCAGCAGTCTCCCAAGGGGCGGTGTAGATACGCAGTATTTT.

The chain uses TRBV5-4 and TRBJ2-5; D gene unclear. Germline values: CDR1 SGHNT, CDR2 YYREEE (reference sequence). This CDR3 has 14 amino acids. V lost 0 bases and J lost 1, with 7 bases in between. The CDR3 is CASSLDEPQETQYF. The CDR3 nucleotides read TGTGCCAGCAGCTTGGACGAGCCCCAAGAGACCCAGTACTTC.

The CDR3 sequence is CASSEPVYTF. CDR3 coding DNA: TGTGCCAGCAGTGAGCCAGTCTACACCTTC. The chain links TRBV6-1 to TRBJ1-2; no firm D call. V gave up 3 bases and J gave up 10 bases, with 6 bases separating them. The CDR3 totals 10 residues. Germline-derived CDR1 and CDR2 are MNHNS and SASEGT.

The J gene is TRBJ2-3, the V gene TRBV29-1; TRBD2 matches at 10 bases. This CDR3 spans 14 amino acids. Losses at the gene ends were 4 bases for V and 4 bases for J; bases not matched to a gene: 5. Looked up from germline, CDR1 is SQVTM and CDR2 is ANQGSEA. CDR3: CSVVSSGSPDTQYF. For the CDR3, the DNA is TGCAGCGTTGTATCTAGCGGGAGCCCAGATACGCAGTATTTT.

The chain couples TRBV9 to TRBJ1-1; 8 bases fit TRBD1. This CDR3 contains 14 residues. Germline V gene data show CDR1 as SGDLS and CDR2 as YYNGEE. The ends lost 7 bases at V and 1 base at J; junction bases unmatched: 6. CDR3 in DNA: TGTGCCAGCGCGACAGGGGAGGGGAACACTGAAGCTTTCTTT. Its protein is CASATGEGNTEAFF.

V is TRBV5-5 and J is TRBJ2-1; TRBD1 agrees at 10 bases. The CDR3 is 17 amino acids. From germline, CDR1 is SGHKS and CDR2 YYEKEE (reference sequence). After removal of 4 bases from V and 1 base from J, the junction contained 8 bases not matched to a gene. In DNA form, the CDR3 reads TGTGCCAGCAGCGGATCGGGACAGGGGTTGTCCTACAATGAGCAGTTCTTC. Protein: CASSGSGQGLSYNEQFF.

This chain joins TRBV19 and TRBJ2-2, with a tentative D call TRBD2 (5 bases). Germline V lookup: CDR1 LNHDA, CDR2 SQIVND (reference sequence). Trimming stripped 8 bases from V and 7 bases from J, with 5 bases between. This CDR3 has 10 amino acids. CDR3 region: CASRDGELFF. CDR3 bases: TGTGCCAGTCGGGACGGGGAGCTGTTTTTT.